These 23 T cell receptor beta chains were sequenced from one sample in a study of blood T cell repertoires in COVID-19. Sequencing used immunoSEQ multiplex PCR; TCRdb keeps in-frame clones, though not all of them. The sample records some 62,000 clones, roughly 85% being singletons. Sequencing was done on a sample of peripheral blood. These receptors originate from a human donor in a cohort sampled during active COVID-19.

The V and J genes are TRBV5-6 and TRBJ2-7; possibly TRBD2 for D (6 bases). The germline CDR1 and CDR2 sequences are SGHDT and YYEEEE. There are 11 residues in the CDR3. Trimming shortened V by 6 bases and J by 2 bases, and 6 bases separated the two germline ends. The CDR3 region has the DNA TGTGCCAGCACGGGGGCCTACGAGCAGTACTTC. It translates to CASTGAYEQYF.

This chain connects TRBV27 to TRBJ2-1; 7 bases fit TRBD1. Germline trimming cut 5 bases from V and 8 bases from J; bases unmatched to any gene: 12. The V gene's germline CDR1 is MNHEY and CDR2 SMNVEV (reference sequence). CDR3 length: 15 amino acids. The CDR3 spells CASSHDRVRPDEQFF. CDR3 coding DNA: TGTGCCAGCAGTCACGACAGGGTTCGCCCCGATGAGCAGTTCTTC.

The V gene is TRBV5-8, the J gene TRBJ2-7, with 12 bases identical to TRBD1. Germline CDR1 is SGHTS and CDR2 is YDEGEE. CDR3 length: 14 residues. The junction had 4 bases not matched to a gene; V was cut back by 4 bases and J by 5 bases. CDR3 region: CASSAGQGANEQYF. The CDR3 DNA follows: TGTGCCAGCAGCGCGGGACAGGGGGCCAACGAGCAGTACTTC.

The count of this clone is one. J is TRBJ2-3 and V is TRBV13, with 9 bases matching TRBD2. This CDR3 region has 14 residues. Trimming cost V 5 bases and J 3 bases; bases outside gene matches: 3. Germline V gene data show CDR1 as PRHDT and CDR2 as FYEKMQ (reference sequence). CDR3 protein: CASSLLAGTDTQYF. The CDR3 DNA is TGTGCCAGCAGCCTCCTAGCGGGGACAGATACGCAGTATTTT.

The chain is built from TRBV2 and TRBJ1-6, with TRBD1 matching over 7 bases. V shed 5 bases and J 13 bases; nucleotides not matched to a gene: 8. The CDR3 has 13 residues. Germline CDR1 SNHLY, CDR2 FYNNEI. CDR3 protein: CASSPTGVSPLHF. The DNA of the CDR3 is TGTGCCAGCAGTCCAACAGGGGTTTCGCCCCTCCACTTT.

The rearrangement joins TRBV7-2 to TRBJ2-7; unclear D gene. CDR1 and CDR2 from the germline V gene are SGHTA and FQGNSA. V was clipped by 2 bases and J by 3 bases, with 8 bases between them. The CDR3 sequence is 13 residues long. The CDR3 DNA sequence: TGTGCCAGCAGCTTATACAGCTACTACGAGCAGTACTTC. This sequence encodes CASSLYSYYEQYF.

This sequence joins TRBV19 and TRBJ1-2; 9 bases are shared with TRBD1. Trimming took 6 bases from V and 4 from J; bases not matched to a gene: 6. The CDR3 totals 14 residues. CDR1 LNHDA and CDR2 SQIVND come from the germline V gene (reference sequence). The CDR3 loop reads CASRTTGGSYGYTF. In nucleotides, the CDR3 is TGTGCCAGTAGAACGACAGGGGGGTCCTATGGCTACACCTTC.

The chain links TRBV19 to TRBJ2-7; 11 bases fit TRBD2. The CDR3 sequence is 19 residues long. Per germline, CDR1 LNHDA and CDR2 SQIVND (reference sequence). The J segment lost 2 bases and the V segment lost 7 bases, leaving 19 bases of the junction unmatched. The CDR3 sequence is CASTQGLAGGATTPYEQYF. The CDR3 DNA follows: TGTGCCAGTACCCAAGGGCTAGCGGGAGGTGCAACTACTCCCTACGAGCAGTACTTC.

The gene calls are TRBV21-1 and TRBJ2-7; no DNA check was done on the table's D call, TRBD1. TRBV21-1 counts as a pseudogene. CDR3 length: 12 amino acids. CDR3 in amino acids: CASSKGGLKQYF. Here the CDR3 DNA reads TGTGCCAGCAGCAAAGGGGGGCTCAAGCAGTACTTC.

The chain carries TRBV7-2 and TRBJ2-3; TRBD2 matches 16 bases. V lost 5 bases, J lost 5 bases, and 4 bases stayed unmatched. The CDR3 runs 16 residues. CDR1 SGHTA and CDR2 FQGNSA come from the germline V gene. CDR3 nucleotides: TGTGCCAGCAGCCTGGGACTAGCGGGGGGGCAAGATACGCAGTATTTT. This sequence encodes CASSLGLAGGQDTQYF.

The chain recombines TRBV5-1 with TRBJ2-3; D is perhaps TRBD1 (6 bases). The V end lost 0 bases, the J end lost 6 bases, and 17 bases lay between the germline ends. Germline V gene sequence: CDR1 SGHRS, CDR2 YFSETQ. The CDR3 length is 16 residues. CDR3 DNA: TGCGCCAGCAGCTTGGGACAGGTGTGGACCCCGGATACGCAGTATTTT. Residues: CASSLGQVWTPDTQYF.

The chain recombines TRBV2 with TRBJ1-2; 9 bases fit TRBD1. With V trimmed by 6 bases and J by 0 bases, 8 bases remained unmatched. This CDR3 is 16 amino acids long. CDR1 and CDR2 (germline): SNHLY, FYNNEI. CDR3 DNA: TGTGCCAGCAGCCCGGGACAGGGTCTAACTAACTATGGCTACACCTTC. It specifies CASSPGQGLTNYGYTF.

The DNA for the CDR3 is TGTGCCAGCAGTGTTAAGGGCAGGGTCCAAGAGACCCAGTACTTC. Translating gives CASSVKGRVQETQYF. J is TRBJ2-5 and V is TRBV2, with D perhaps matching TRBD1 (5 bases). The ends were cut back, 4 bases at V and 1 base at J, with 13 bases in the middle. CDR1 and CDR2 (germline): SNHLY, FYNNEI. CDR3 size: 15 residues. The variable domain in full, completed from reference TRBV2 and TRBJ2-5, reads EPEVTQTPSHQVTQMGQEVILRCVPISNHLYFYWYRQILGQKVEFLVSFYNNEISEKSEIFDDQFSVERPDGSNFTLKIRSTKLEDSAMYFCASSVKGRVQETQYFGPGTRLLVL.

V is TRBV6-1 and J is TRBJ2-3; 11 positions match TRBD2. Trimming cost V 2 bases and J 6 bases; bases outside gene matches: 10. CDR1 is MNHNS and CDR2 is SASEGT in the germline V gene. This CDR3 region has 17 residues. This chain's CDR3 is CASSEQVAGGPWDTQYF. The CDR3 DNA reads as TGTGCCAGCAGTGAACAGGTAGCGGGGGGGCCTTGGGATACGCAGTATTTT.

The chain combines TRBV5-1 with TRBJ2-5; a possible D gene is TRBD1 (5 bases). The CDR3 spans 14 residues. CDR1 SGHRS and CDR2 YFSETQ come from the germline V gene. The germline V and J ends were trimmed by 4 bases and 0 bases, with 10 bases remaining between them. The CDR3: CASSTGHNQETQYF. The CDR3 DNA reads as TGCGCCAGCAGCACAGGACATAACCAAGAGACCCAGTACTTC.

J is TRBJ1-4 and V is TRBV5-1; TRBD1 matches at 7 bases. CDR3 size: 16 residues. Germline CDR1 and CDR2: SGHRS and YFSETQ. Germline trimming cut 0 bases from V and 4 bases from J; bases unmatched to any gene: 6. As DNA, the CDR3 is TGCGCCAGCAGCTTGGGCACCGGGACAGTTAATGAAAAACTGTTTTTT. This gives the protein CASSLGTGTVNEKLFF.

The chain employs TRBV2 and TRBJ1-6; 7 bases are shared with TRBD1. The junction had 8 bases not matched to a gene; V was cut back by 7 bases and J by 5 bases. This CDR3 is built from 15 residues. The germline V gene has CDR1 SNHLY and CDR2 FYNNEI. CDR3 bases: TGTGCCAGCAAACCAGGGGGATCCCATAATTCACCCCTCCACTTT. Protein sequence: CASKPGGSHNSPLHF.

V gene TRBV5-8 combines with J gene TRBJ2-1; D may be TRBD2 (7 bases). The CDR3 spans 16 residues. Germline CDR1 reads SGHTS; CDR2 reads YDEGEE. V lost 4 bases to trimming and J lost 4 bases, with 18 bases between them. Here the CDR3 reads CASSLQRGGNYNEQFF. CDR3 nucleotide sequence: TGTGCCAGCAGCCTTCAGAGGGGGGGTAATTACAATGAGCAGTTCTTC.

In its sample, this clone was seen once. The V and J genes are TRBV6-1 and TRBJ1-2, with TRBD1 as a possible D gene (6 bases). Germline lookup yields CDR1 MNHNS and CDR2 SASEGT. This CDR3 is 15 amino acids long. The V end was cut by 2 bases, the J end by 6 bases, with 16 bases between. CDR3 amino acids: CASSETGQGNHGYTF. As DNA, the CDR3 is TGTGCCAGCAGTGAAACGGGGCAGGGGAACCATGGCTACACCTTC.

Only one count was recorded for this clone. The CDR3 nucleotides are TGTGCCAGCAGCTTCATACAGGGGTTCGACGGCTACACCTTC. Protein product: CASSFIQGFDGYTF. V gene TRBV5-6 combines with J gene TRBJ1-2, with 7 bases identical to TRBD1. This CDR3 contains 14 residues. V gave up 2 bases and J gave up 8 bases; unmatched junction bases: 9. CDR1 and CDR2 from the germline V gene are SGHDT and YYEEEE.

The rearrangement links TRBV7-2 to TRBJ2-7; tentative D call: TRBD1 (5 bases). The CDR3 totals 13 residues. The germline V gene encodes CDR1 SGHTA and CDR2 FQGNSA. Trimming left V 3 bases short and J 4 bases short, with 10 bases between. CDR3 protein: CASSLGRVYEQYF. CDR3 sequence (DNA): TGTGCCAGCAGCTTGGGCAGGGTTTACGAGCAGTACTTC.

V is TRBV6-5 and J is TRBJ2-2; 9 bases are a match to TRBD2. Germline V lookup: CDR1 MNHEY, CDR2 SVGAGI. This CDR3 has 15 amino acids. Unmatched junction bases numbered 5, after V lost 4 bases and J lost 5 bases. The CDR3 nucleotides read TGTGCCAGCAGTTCTGGCGGGGGGGCGACCGGGGAGCTGTTTTTT. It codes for CASSSGGGATGELFF.

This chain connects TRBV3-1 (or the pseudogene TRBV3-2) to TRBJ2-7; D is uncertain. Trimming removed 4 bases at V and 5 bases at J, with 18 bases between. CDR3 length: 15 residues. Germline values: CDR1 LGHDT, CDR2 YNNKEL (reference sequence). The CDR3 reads CASSPRRVLFHEQYF. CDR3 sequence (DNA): TGTGCCAGCAGCCCCCGACGGGTTTTATTCCACGAGCAGTACTTC.